This T cell receptor (beta chain) was profiled in a study of T cell repertoires in cytomegalovirus infection. Turning to the study itself: A matching HLA type, together with CMV infection, was signaled by public TCR beta signatures.

Each CDR3 protein gets one entry after TCRdb re-called the reads with MiXCR. This table holds about 300,000 distinct CDR3 sequences, approximately 10% found once. In its sample, this clonotype was seen many times. Its antigen is not known. Study-wide points: Cumulated frequencies of public TCR beta families served to identify carriers of CMV plus the relevant HLA. HLA-C-restricted, CMV-specific TCR beta clonotypes were dominant ex vivo.

This CDR3 is 14 amino acids long. V shed 5 bases, J shed 6 bases, and the junction held 8 bases outside the gene matches. CDR1 and CDR2 from the germline V gene are SGHTA and FQGTGA. Sequenced material: PBMCs. This sequence was found in a human donor in good health (CMV status not recorded). Some clones in this sample may be carry-over from other donors' samples. This chain connects TRBV7-3 to TRBJ2-3, with TRBD2 matching over 7 bases. As DNA, the CDR3 is TGTGCCAGCAGCAGAAGCGGGGTCAAGGATACGCAGTATTTT. Protein sequence: CASSRSGVKDTQYF.